A selection of T cell receptor beta chains follows, all from one sample in a study of shared clonotypes between healthy human individuals. Profiled with immunoSEQ multiplex PCR; TCRdb holds only in-frame clones, not every one. The data contain roughly 500,000 clones, approximately 78% of them singletons. What was sequenced was PBMCs. Receptors were obtained from a woman in her thirties or forties in good health. Some clones in this sample may be carry-over from other donors' samples. Both conserved end residues are part of each CDR3. A D gene is named only where the DNA matches it firmly. Only some rows state a clone size, as once, few, many or a class for expanded clones.

NA	TRBV5-5	TRBJ2-2	NA	CASSLAKGTGELFF	TGTGCCAGCAGCTTGGCCAAGGGGACCGGGGAGCTGTTTTTT
NA	TRBV19	TRBJ1-5	NA	CASSIRTPDQPQHF	TGTGCCAGTAGTATCAGAACGCCTGATCAGCCCCAGCATTTT
NA	TRBV2	TRBJ2-1	TRBD2	CASSGASGRSNEQFF	TGTGCCAGCAGTGGGGCTAGCGGGAGGAGCAATGAGCAGTTCTTC
NA	TRBV6-5	TRBJ2-5	NA	CASSHRDNQETQYF	TGTGCCAGCAGTCACAGGGACAACCAAGAGACCCAGTACTTC
once	TRBV9	TRBJ1-3	TRBD1	CASSVQGGVGNTIYF	TGTGCCAGCAGCGTCCAGGGGGGAGTTGGAAACACCATATATTTT
NA	TRBV4-3	TRBJ2-3	TRBD2	CASSQASGVGTDTQYF	TGCGCCAGCAGCCAAGCCAGCGGGGTAGGCACAGATACGCAGTATTTT
NA	TRBV4-3	TRBJ2-2	TRBD2	CASSRPRQGGRTGTGELFF	TGCGCCAGCAGCCGCCCCCGGCAGGGCGGGAGGACGGGCACCGGGGAGCTGTTTTTT
once	TRBV6-5	TRBJ1-2	NA	CASSYSRQSYGYTF	TGTGCCAGCAGTTACTCGAGACAGAGCTATGGCTACACCTTC
NA	TRBV13	TRBJ2-2	NA	CASSLEGNTGELFF	TGTGCCAGCAGCTTAGAAGGGAACACCGGGGAGCTGTTTTTT
NA	TRBV19	TRBJ1-5	NA	CASTNTGTGGDQPQHF	TGTGCCAGTACAAACACGGGGACCGGGGGGGATCAGCCCCAGCATTTT
NA	TRBV20-1	TRBJ1-1	NA	CSAQAPREAFF	TGCAGTGCCCAGGCCCCCAGGGAAGCTTTCTTT
NA	TRBV7-9	TRBJ2-5	TRBD2	CASTLAGQETQYF	TGTGCCAGCACCCTAGCGGGACAAGAGACCCAGTACTTC
few	TRBV18	TRBJ2-4	NA	CASSPPAGARGNIQYF	TGTGCCAGCTCACCCCCGGCAGGGGCGAGGGGGAACATTCAGTACTTC
few	TRBV28	TRBJ2-1	NA	CASSLAGRTYNEQFF	TGTGCCAGCAGTTTAGCGGGAAGGACCTACAATGAGCAGTTCTTC
once	TRBV18	TRBJ1-1	NA	CASSPLRGRNIMNTEAFF	TGTGCCAGCTCACCCCTCAGGGGTAGAAATATCATGAACACTGAAGCTTTCTTT
NA	TRBV5-4	TRBJ1-4	NA	CASSLDGPNEKLFF	TGTGCCAGCAGCTTGGACGGGCCTAATGAAAAACTGTTTTTT
NA	TRBV29-1	TRBJ2-7	NA	CSVEVGGSYEQYF	TGCAGCGTTGAGGTAGGGGGCTCCTACGAGCAGTACTTC
NA	TRBV30	TRBJ2-7	TRBD2	CACTIAGVHEQYF	TGTGCCTGTACCATAGCGGGAGTTCACGAGCAGTACTTC
NA	TRBV7-4	TRBJ1-3	NA	CASSPDRDSGNTIYF	TGTGCCAGCAGCCCCGACAGAGACTCTGGAAACACCATATATTTT
few	TRBV28	TRBJ2-7	NA	CASSLTYEQYF	TGTGCCAGCAGTTTAACCTACGAGCAGTACTTC
NA	TRBV6-5	TRBJ1-1	NA	CASSASGGTEAFF	TGTGCCAGCAGTGCTTCGGGGGGCACTGAAGCTTTCTTT
NA	TRBV2	TRBJ2-2	TRBD2	CASSRTSGKGTGELFF	TGTGCCAGCAGTCGTACTAGCGGGAAAGGCACCGGGGAGCTGTTTTTT
NA	TRBV28	TRBJ1-1	NA	CASSLPPYQSGRNTEAFF	TGTGCCAGCAGTTTACCTCCCTACCAATCCGGACGGAACACTGAAGCTTTCTTT
few	TRBV7-3	TRBJ1-5	NA	CASSGRGVRQPQHF	TGTGCCAGCAGCGGGAGAGGGGTTCGTCAGCCCCAGCATTTT
NA	TRBV28	TRBJ2-2	NA	CASKTSGVIGELFF	TGTGCCAGCAAAACCTCCGGGGTTATCGGGGAGCTGTTTTTT
NA	TRBV7-2	TRBJ2-1	TRBD2	CASSPGLAGDQFF	TGTGCCAGCAGCCCCGGACTAGCGGGAGATCAGTTCTTC
NA	TRBV4-1	TRBJ2-7	NA	CASSQASSPFGQYF	TGCGCCAGCAGCCAAGCTAGCAGTCCGTTCGGGCAGTACTTC
once	TRBV7-2	TRBJ1-4	NA	CASSRGPGLNNEKLFF	TGTGCCAGCAGCCGAGGTCCGGGACTGAATAATGAAAAACTGTTTTTT
NA	TRBV7-9	TRBJ2-7	NA	CASSLTTYEQYF	TGTGCCAGCAGCTTAACGACCTACGAGCAGTACTTC
NA	TRBV19	TRBJ2-6	NA	CASSRPTGSSGANVLTF	TGTGCCAGTAGTAGACCGACAGGCAGCTCTGGGGCCAACGTCCTGACTTTC
NA	TRBV4-2	TRBJ2-1	TRBD2	CASSPLGLAGGGDEQFF	TGTGCCAGCAGCCCTCTGGGACTAGCGGGGGGGGGCGATGAGCAGTTCTTC
NA	TRBV19	TRBJ2-3	TRBD2	CASRGREGHDTQYF	TGTGCCAGTAGAGGGCGGGAGGGCCATGATACGCAGTATTTT